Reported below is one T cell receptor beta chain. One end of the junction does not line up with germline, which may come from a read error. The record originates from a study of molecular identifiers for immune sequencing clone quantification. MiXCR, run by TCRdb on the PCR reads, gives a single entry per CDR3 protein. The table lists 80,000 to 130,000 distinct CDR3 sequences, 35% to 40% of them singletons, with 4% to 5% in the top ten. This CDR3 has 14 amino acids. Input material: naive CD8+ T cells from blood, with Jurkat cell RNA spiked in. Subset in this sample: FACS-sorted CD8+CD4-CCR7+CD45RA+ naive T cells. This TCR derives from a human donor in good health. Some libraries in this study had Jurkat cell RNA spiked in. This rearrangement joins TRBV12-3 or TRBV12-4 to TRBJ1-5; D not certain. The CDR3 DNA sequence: TGTGCCAGCAGTTTAACGGCTAGCAATCAGACCCAGCATTTT. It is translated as CASSLTASNQTQHF.